The 31 T cell receptor beta chains below come from one sample, sequenced in a study of control samples from healthy donors and cancer patients. Generated by immunoSEQ multiplex PCR, the TCRdb table keeps only in-frame clones and is missing some. The sample gives 130,000 or so clones, 75% to 95% of which show up once; roughly 2.7% is in the top ten. The sequenced material came from blood. The receptors were gathered from a middle-aged man in good health.

The chain employs TRBV6-5 and TRBJ2-6; D remains unclear. V dropped 8 bases and J dropped 0 bases, with 8 bases sitting between them. The germline V gene has CDR1 MNHEY and CDR2 SVGAGI. This CDR3 is 14 amino acids long. CDR3 sequence reads: CASDRASGANVLTF. In nucleotides, the CDR3 is TGTGCCAGCGATAGAGCCTCTGGGGCCAACGTCCTGACTTTC.

The V call is TRBV3-1 (or the pseudogene TRBV3-2), the J call TRBJ1-2; tentative D call: TRBD1 (5 bases). Germline V lookup: CDR1 LGHDT, CDR2 YNNKEL (reference sequence). CDR3 length: 12 residues. Trimming left V 6 bases short and J 8 bases short, with 13 bases between. As DNA, the CDR3 is TGTGCCAGCAGTCCCTCGGGGGGGGGCTACACCTTC. Translating it yields CASSPSGGGYTF.

The chain combines TRBV25-1 with TRBJ2-3; TRBD1 matches at 11 bases. Germline CDR1 and CDR2: MGHDK and SYGVNS. Trimming cost V 5 bases and J 7 bases; bases outside gene matches: 11. This CDR3 is built from 16 residues. The CDR3 region is CASSLNTGTGGHTQYF. CDR3 in DNA: TGTGCCAGCAGTTTAAATACCGGGACAGGGGGTCATACGCAGTATTTT.

About this clone itself: The sample has other DNA sequences that encode this CDR3 too. V and J are TRBV7-9 and TRBJ2-1; the D is unclear. Germline assignment: CDR1 SEHNR and CDR2 FQNEAQ (reference sequence). The CDR3 sequence is 12 residues long. Trimming removed 5 bases at V and 5 bases at J, with 7 bases between. The DNA of the CDR3 is TGTGCCAGCAGCAGTGTAAACAATGAGCAGTTCTTC. This gives the protein CASSSVNNEQFF.

The rearrangement links TRBV20-1 to TRBJ1-1, with D perhaps TRBD1 (5 bases). From germline, CDR1 is DFQATT and CDR2 SNEGSKA (reference sequence). Trimming removed 6 bases from V and 8 bases from J, with 13 bases in between. The CDR3 runs to 11 residues. The CDR3 coding sequence is TGCAGTGCAGGCCGGCAGGGAGAAGCTTTCTTT. This encodes CSAGRQGEAFF.

This chain links TRBV28 with TRBJ1-1; TRBD1 matches at 8 bases. The germline gives CDR1 MDHEN, CDR2 SYDVKM. The CDR3 totals 14 residues. With V trimmed by 8 bases and J by 5 bases, 10 bases remained unmatched. CDR3 residues: CASGGGQGWTEAFF. The CDR3 bases are TGTGCCAGCGGGGGCGGACAGGGTTGGACTGAAGCTTTCTTT.

CDR3 sequence (DNA): TGTGCCAGCTCACCCCCATCAGGGGTTGGAAATGAGCAGTTCTTC. Its translation is CASSPPSGVGNEQFF. The chain is built from TRBV18 and TRBJ2-1, with D possibly matching TRBD1 (6 bases). V was shortened by 3 bases and J by 7 bases, with 16 bases between the two germline ends. Germline lookup yields CDR1 KGHSH and CDR2 LQKENI. The CDR3 contains 15 residues.

This clone has more than one count but fewer than ten. The chain joins TRBV6-4 to TRBJ1-6; D may be TRBD1 (6 bases). With 2 bases removed from V and 9 bases from J, the gap between germline ends came to 8 bases. CDR1 and CDR2 (germline): MRHNA, SNTAGT. The CDR3 length is 13 residues. In DNA, the CDR3 is TGTGCCAGCAGTGACACCAGGGGTTCACCCCTCCACTTT. It yields the protein CASSDTRGSPLHF.

The chain uses TRBV7-9 and TRBJ1-2; D is undetermined. CDR1 and CDR2 from the germline V gene are SEHNR and FQNEAQ (reference sequence). The CDR3 totals 14 residues. V was pared by 6 bases and J by 0 bases, with 11 bases between. The CDR3 coding sequence is TGTGCCAGCAGGAAAGACACAACTAACTATGGCTACACCTTC. Translated: CASRKDTTNYGYTF.

The rearrangement joins TRBV2 to TRBJ1-1, with unresolved D. This CDR3 has 14 amino acids. V was pared by 8 bases and J by 4 bases, with 17 bases between. The germline V gene has CDR1 SNHLY and CDR2 FYNNEI. CDR3 protein: CASESSSVGTEAFF. CDR3 DNA: TGTGCCAGCGAATCCTCCTCAGTGGGCACTGAAGCTTTCTTT.

The chain is built from TRBV27 and TRBJ1-1, with TRBD1 as a possible D gene (5 bases). V was cut by 10 bases and J by 7 bases, with 16 bases left in between. The germline V gene encodes CDR1 MNHEY and CDR2 SMNVEV (reference sequence). The CDR3 spans 12 residues. CDR3 in amino acids: CATRGSGDEAFF. DNA for the CDR3: TGTGCCACCCGCGGGTCGGGGGATGAAGCTTTCTTT.

This sequence joins TRBV9 and TRBJ2-7, with D possibly matching TRBD1 (5 bases). Trimming shortened V by 4 bases and J by 0 bases, and 11 bases separated the two germline ends. The CDR3 contains 14 residues. Germline V gene sequence: CDR1 SGDLS, CDR2 YYNGEE. This CDR3 is CASSPLTDSYEQYF. DNA for the CDR3: TGTGCCAGCAGCCCCCTGACAGACTCCTACGAGCAGTACTTC.

The chain employs TRBV28 and TRBJ2-7; D is unresolved. The ends were cut back, 2 bases at V and 6 bases at J, with 11 bases in the middle. The CDR3 consists of 13 residues. Germline loops: CDR1 MDHEN, CDR2 SYDVKM. DNA for the CDR3: TGTGCCAGCAGTTTAATCCTACGGAGCGAGCAGTACTTC. Translated, it gives CASSLILRSEQYF.

This clone appeared once. The chain joins TRBV6-2 or TRBV6-3 to TRBJ2-6, with D maybe TRBD2 (6 bases). With 5 bases removed from V and 0 bases from J, the gap between germline ends came to 20 bases. CDR3 length equals 19 residues. Per the germline V gene, CDR1 is MNHEY and CDR2 is SVGEGT. CDR3 residues: CASSKEGRTPSSGANVLTF. CDR3 sequence (DNA): TGTGCCAGCAGTAAGGAGGGCAGGACGCCGAGCTCTGGGGCCAACGTCCTGACTTTC.

The V and J genes are TRBV11-2 and TRBJ1-2, with 7 positions matching TRBD1. In germline, CDR1 is SGHAT, CDR2 FQNNGV. The CDR3 covers 14 residues. Unmatched junction bases numbered 12, after V lost 7 bases and J lost 7 bases. The CDR3 region is CASNLDRVAGGYTF. The CDR3, as DNA: TGTGCCAGCAACCTCGACAGGGTGGCAGGTGGCTACACCTTC.

This clone was seen just once. The rearrangement joins TRBV29-1 to TRBJ2-7; possibly TRBD1 for D (6 bases). The V gene's germline CDR1 is SQVTM and CDR2 ANQGSEA. The CDR3 is made up of 12 amino acids. Trimming removed 2 bases from V and 2 bases from J, with 7 bases in between. CDR3 sequence (DNA): TGCAGCGTTGAAAACAGGGCCTACGAGCAGTACTTC. This gives the protein CSVENRAYEQYF.

DNA for the CDR3: TGTGCCAGCAGCCATGGACAGGGGGATCAGCCCCAGCATTTT. It is translated as CASSHGQGDQPQHF. J is TRBJ1-5 and V is TRBV3-1 (or the pseudogene TRBV3-2); 10 nucleotides line up with TRBD1. Trimming cost V 3 bases and J 5 bases; bases outside gene matches: 1. The CDR3 sequence is 14 residues long. Looked up from germline, CDR1 is LGHDT and CDR2 is YNNKEL (reference sequence).

The rearrangement joins TRBV7-2 to TRBJ2-1, with 10 bases matching TRBD2. V dropped 0 bases and J dropped 2; count of bases not matched to a gene: 4. CDR1 and CDR2 (germline): SGHTA, FQGNSA. The CDR3 runs to 17 residues. The CDR3 DNA is TGTGCCAGCAGCTTAGCCCTAAGCGGGGGGGCCTACAATGAGCAGTTCTTC. Translation: CASSLALSGGAYNEQFF.

The V and J genes are TRBV19 and TRBJ2-7; possibly TRBD1 or TRBD2 for D (5 bases each). The germline V gene has CDR1 LNHDA and CDR2 SQIVND (reference sequence). Trimming took off 6 bases at V and 4 bases at J, with 16 bases between the two ends. The CDR3 contains 14 residues. For the CDR3, the DNA is TGTGCCAGTAGCCGACGGGACGGTGAATACGAGCAGTACTTC. Amino acid sequence: CASSRRDGEYEQYF.

Written as DNA, the CDR3 is TGTGCCAGCAGTTCCCGAGCGGGGGCGGATACGCAGTATTTT. Residues: CASSSRAGADTQYF. The chain links TRBV27 to TRBJ2-3, with TRBD2 matching over 8 bases. This CDR3 region has 14 residues. V lost 4 bases to trimming and J lost 6 bases; unmatched junction nucleotides: 6. The germline V gene has CDR1 MNHEY and CDR2 SMNVEV (reference sequence).

In this sample, this clone turned up once. V and J are TRBV18 and TRBJ2-2; D is ambiguous. From germline, CDR1 is KGHSH and CDR2 LQKENI. Deletions cut 0 bases from V and 6 bases from J, with 8 bases between. CDR3 length equals 14 residues. CDR3: CASSPPSIPGELFF. The CDR3 DNA sequence: TGTGCCAGCTCACCACCGAGTATCCCCGGGGAGCTGTTTTTT.

This chain uses TRBV6-6 with TRBJ2-7; 9 bases are shared with TRBD2. With 7 bases clipped from V and 7 bases from J, the junction kept 14 bases outside the gene matches. This CDR3 spans 15 amino acids. Germline values: CDR1 MNHNY, CDR2 SVGAGI (reference sequence). The CDR3 DNA follows: TGTGCCAGCACCCACGTGGGCGGGGGGGCAGGGGAGCAGTACTTC. Encoded protein: CASTHVGGGAGEQYF.

In this sample, this clone turned up a few times. The chain uses TRBV10-3 and TRBJ1-1; no reliable D call. Germline values: CDR1 ENHRY, CDR2 SYGVKD. The CDR3 length is 17 residues. V was pared by 6 bases and J by 0 bases, with 20 bases between. DNA of the CDR3: TGTGCCATCAGAGCCGCTCGGGAGACACCGATGAACACTGAAGCTTTCTTT. Encoded protein: CAIRAARETPMNTEAFF.

J is TRBJ1-5 and V is TRBV7-9; D is unclear. Per the germline V gene, CDR1 is SEHNR and CDR2 is FQNEAQ (reference sequence). This CDR3 comprises 13 residues. The ends were cut back, 2 bases at V and 5 bases at J, with 7 bases in the middle. CDR3 loop: CASSLLGDQPQHF. The CDR3 bases are TGTGCCAGCAGCTTACTGGGAGATCAGCCCCAGCATTTT.

V and J are TRBV9 and TRBJ1-1; unclear D gene. Trimming cost V 0 bases and J 4 bases, with 7 bases left between them. The CDR3 sequence is 13 residues long. The V gene's germline CDR1 is SGDLS and CDR2 YYNGEE. The CDR3 sequence: CASSVGMSTEAFF. The DNA of the CDR3 is TGTGCCAGCAGCGTAGGAATGAGCACTGAAGCTTTCTTT.

The chain uses TRBV7-9 and TRBJ1-1, with unresolved D. CDR1 SEHNR and CDR2 FQNEAQ come from the germline V gene (reference sequence). V was shortened by 3 bases and J by 6 bases, with 8 bases between the two germline ends. The CDR3 loop spans 12 amino acids. CDR3: CASSFLVAEAFF. The CDR3 nucleotides read TGTGCCAGCAGCTTCCTAGTGGCTGAAGCTTTCTTT.

The chain links TRBV4-1 to TRBJ1-1, with D possibly matching TRBD1 (5 bases). Trimming cost V 4 bases and J 3 bases, with 24 bases left between them. The CDR3 totals 18 residues. Germline CDR1 reads MGHRA; CDR2 reads YSYEKL. CDR3 loop: CASSRSAPVWGGDTEAFF. In DNA form, the CDR3 reads TGCGCCAGCAGCCGCTCTGCCCCGGTATGGGGGGGGGACACTGAAGCTTTCTTT.

J is TRBJ2-1 and V is TRBV6-6, with D perhaps assigned TRBD1 or TRBD2 (6 bases each). CDR3 length equals 11 residues. The germline V gene has CDR1 MNHNY and CDR2 SVGAGI (reference sequence). CDR3 bases: TGTGTCTCTTGGGGGGCTAATGAGCAGTTCTTC. This gives the protein CVSWGANEQFF.

DNA for the CDR3: TGTGCCAGCAGCCCAGCTCAGGGGAGGCAAGATACGCAGTATTTT. Translated: CASSPAQGRQDTQYF. The chain employs TRBV7-9 and TRBJ2-3; possibly TRBD1 or TRBD2 for D (6 bases each). Per the germline V gene, CDR1 is SEHNR and CDR2 is FQNEAQ (reference sequence). The CDR3 has 15 amino acids. V was cut by 5 bases and J by 5 bases, with 17 bases left in between.

The chain uses TRBV3-1 (or the pseudogene TRBV3-2) and TRBJ2-4; TRBD2 aligns across 7 bases. Trimming removed 1 base from V and 0 bases from J; junction bases left unmatched: 12. This CDR3 spans 19 amino acids. Germline CDR1 and CDR2: LGHDT and YNNKEL (reference sequence). The DNA of the CDR3 is TGTGCCAGCAGCCAAGGGTCCGGGGGGACCCACCCAGCCAAAAACATTCAGTACTTC. It encodes CASSQGSGGTHPAKNIQYF.

V and J are TRBV5-4 and TRBJ2-2; TRBD2 is a possible D gene (6 bases). Germline V CDR1 and CDR2: SGHNT, YYREEE (reference sequence). Trimming shortened V by 4 bases and J by 3 bases, and 19 bases separated the two germline ends. The CDR3 spans 17 residues. The CDR3 loop is CASSPGGVYRDTGELFF. The CDR3 DNA follows: TGTGCCAGCAGCCCAGGCGGGGTATACAGAGACACCGGGGAGCTGTTTTTT.